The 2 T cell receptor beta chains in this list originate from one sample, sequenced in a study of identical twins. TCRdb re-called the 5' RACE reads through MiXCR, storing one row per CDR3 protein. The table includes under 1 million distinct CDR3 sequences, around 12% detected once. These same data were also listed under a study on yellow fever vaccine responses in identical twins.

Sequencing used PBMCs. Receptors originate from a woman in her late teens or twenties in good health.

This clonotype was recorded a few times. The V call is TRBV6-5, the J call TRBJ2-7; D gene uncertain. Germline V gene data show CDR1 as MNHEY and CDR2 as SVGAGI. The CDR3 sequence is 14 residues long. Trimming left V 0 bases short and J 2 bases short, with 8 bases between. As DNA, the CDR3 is TGTGCCAGCAGTTACTCGCCGGATACCTACGAGCAGTACTTC. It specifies CASSYSPDTYEQYF.

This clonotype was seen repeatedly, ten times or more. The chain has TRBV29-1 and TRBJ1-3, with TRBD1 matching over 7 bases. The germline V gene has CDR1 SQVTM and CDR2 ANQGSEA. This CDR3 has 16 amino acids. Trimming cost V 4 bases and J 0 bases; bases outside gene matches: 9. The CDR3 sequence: CSVGIPGQSSGNTIYF. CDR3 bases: TGCAGCGTTGGGATTCCGGGACAGAGCTCTGGAAACACCATATATTTT.